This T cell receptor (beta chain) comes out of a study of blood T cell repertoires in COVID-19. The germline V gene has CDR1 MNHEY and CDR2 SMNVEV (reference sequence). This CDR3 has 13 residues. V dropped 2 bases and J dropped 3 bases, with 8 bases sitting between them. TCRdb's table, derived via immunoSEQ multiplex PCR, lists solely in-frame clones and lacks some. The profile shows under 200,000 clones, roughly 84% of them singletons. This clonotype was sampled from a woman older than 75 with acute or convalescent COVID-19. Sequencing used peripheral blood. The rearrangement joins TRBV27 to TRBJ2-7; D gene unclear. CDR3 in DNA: TGTGCCAGCAGTTTAAACCCCGGCTACGAGCAGTACTTC. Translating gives CASSLNPGYEQYF.